This TCR beta chain came from a study of OX40 agonist ivuxolimab in advanced cancers. General study results and limits: Circulating CD4+ and CD8+ T cells showed clonal expansion by week 6 at 0.1 to 3.0 mg/kg.

Using immunoSEQ multiplex PCR, the repertoire was profiled, and TCRdb retains in-frame clones only, with some absent. The sample contains approximately 50,000 clones, approximately 80% of which appear only once. In regard to this clone: Its matching antigen is unknown.

V dropped 4 bases and J dropped 4; count of bases not matched to a gene: 11. CDR3 length: 16 residues. CDR1 SGHRS and CDR2 YFSETQ come from the germline V gene. The investigators sampled blood at baseline, at cycle 4 day 1, and at cycle 7 day 1. The sequence was collected from an adult with an advanced solid tumor such as melanoma, head and neck, liver or kidney cancer. This sample comprised CD4+ or CD8+ T cells sorted from blood, obtained in a trial of the OX40 agonist ivuxolimab. The chain has TRBV5-1 and TRBJ2-7, with TRBD1 matching 10 bases. CDR3 coding DNA: TGCGCCAGCAGCCGCGGGACAGGGGATCGGAGGTACGAGCAGTACTTC. Translation gives CASSRGTGDRRYEQYF.